These T cell receptor beta chains were read from a single sample in a study of regulatory T cells in long-lasting Graves disease. TCRdb reprocessed the multiplex PCR reads with MiXCR, giving one entry per CDR3 protein. Found here are 400,000 or so distinct CDR3 sequences, less than 25% of them singletons; the top ten hold less than 25%. Sequencing was performed on peripheral blood mononuclear cells (PBMCs), taken when the disease was refractory, from a patient treated with antithyroid drugs. Source of these receptors: a female donor with Graves disease. The CDR3 runs from the conserved cysteine through the conserved F or W. The D gene is left open where the match is weak. Not all rows give a size; the values are once, few, many and, for expanded clones, a class.

D gene	J gene	clone size	V gene	CDR3 DNA	CDR3 protein
NA	TRBJ2-2	few	TRBV6-1	TGTGCCAGCAGTACTGGGGCCGCCGGGGAGCTGTTTTTT	CASSTGAAGELFF
TRBD1	TRBJ1-5	many	TRBV27	TGTGCCAGCAGTCCCAGGACAGGGACGGGAAGCAATCAGCCCCAGCATTTT	CASSPRTGTGSNQPQHF
NA	TRBJ2-2	few	TRBV30	TGTGCCTGGAAGCGGGTTTCGAACACCGGGGAGCTGTTTTTT	CAWKRVSNTGELFF
NA	TRBJ2-5	many	TRBV20-1	TGCAGTGCTAGGGACAAGCCGACCCAGTACTTC	CSARDKPTQYF
TRBD2	TRBJ2-6	few	TRBV14	TGTGCCAGCAGCCAAGATCCGGCGGGGGCTGGGGCCAACGTCCTGACTTTC	CASSQDPAGAGANVLTF
TRBD1	TRBJ2-5	few	TRBV15	TGTGCCACCAGCAGGCTCCGGGACAGGGGGGGAGAGACCCAGTACTTC	CATSRLRDRGGETQYF
NA	TRBJ2-7	few	TRBV4-3	TGCGCCAGCAGCCGCCGCGAGGGCCCCTCCTACGAGCAGTACTTC	CASSRREGPSYEQYF
TRBD1	TRBJ1-2	medium-sized	TRBV6-1	TGTGCCAGCAACCCTGTGACCGGGACAGGGGGGTATGGCTACACCTTC	CASNPVTGTGGYGYTF
NA	TRBJ1-5	NA	TRBV6-2/TRBV6-3	TGTGCCAGCAATACGAGGGATAGCAATCAGCCCCAGCATTTT	CASNTRDSNQPQHF
TRBD1	TRBJ2-3	NA	TRBV12-3/TRBV12-4	TGTGCCAGCAGCTTGGACAGGAGGAGCACAGATACGCAGTATTTT	CASSLDRRSTDTQYF
NA	TRBJ2-7	few	TRBV29-1	TGCAGCGTTTTCGATTTTGAGGGTTCAGTCTACGAGCAGTACTTC	CSVFDFEGSVYEQYF
TRBD1	TRBJ2-5	few	TRBV28	TGTGCCAGCAAGGGGACAGGGAGGCACGAGACCCAGTACTTC	CASKGTGRHETQYF
NA	TRBJ2-5	many	TRBV11-2	TGTGCCAGCAGCTTAAGTCGAGTAGCGGAGGGAGAGACCCAGTACTTC	CASSLSRVAEGETQYF
NA	TRBJ1-2	NA	TRBV6-2/TRBV6-3	TGTGCCAGCAGTCAAAACAGGAACTATGGCTACACCTTC	CASSQNRNYGYTF
NA	TRBJ2-3	NA	TRBV7-2	TGTGCCAGCAGCCTAAATCGCCCCACTTCAGATACGCAGTATTTT	CASSLNRPTSDTQYF
NA	TRBJ1-5	many	TRBV28	TGTGCCAGCAGTTTTAGTAGTAAGGGAAGCAATCAGCCCCAGCATTTT	CASSFSSKGSNQPQHF
TRBD1	TRBJ1-1	few	TRBV7-6	TGTGCCAGCAGCTTAATACCCTCCGGGACAGCAAACACTGAAGCTTTCTTT	CASSLIPSGTANTEAFF
NA	TRBJ2-3	NA	TRBV2	TGTGCCAGGTCCACGGGGCGCACAGATACGCAGTATTTT	CARSTGRTDTQYF
NA	TRBJ2-7	many	TRBV18	TGTGCCAGCTCACCGGAAAGTGAGCAGTACTTC	CASSPESEQYF
TRBD1	TRBJ2-5	many	TRBV27	TGTGCCAGCAGTTCCCTCGGACAGGCTCAAGAGACCCAGTACTTC	CASSSLGQAQETQYF
NA	TRBJ2-5	few	TRBV29-1	TGCAGCGCCGGGGACCCCCGACCGGGTGAGACCCAGTACTTC	CSAGDPRPGETQYF
NA	TRBJ2-1	NA	TRBV28	TGTGCCAGCAGTTTCAACTACGAGCAGTTCTTC	CASSFNYEQFF
TRBD1	TRBJ1-5	many	TRBV2	TGTGCCAGCAATCGGGACAGCGTTAATCAGCCCCAGCATTTT	CASNRDSVNQPQHF
NA	TRBJ1-5	many	TRBV7-8	TGTGCCAGCAGCTTAGGGGAGGTTGGGTCTTGGGTGCCCCAGCATTTT	CASSLGEVGSWVPQHF
NA	TRBJ1-1	many	TRBV3-1	TGTGCCAGCAGCCAAGGAATTGGTGGCACTGAAGCTTTCTTT	CASSQGIGGTEAFF
TRBD1	TRBJ1-2	many	TRBV7-8	TGTGCCAGCAGCCGGGGACAGGGTGCCTACACCTTC	CASSRGQGAYTF
TRBD2	TRBJ2-5	few	TRBV5-5	TGTGCCAGCAGCAGATCCTTAAAGACAGCGGGAGTCGTAGAGACCCAGTACTTC	CASSRSLKTAGVVETQYF
TRBD1	TRBJ2-7	NA	TRBV12-3/TRBV12-4	TGTGCCGGCAGCACGCCGGGACAGGACTACGAGCAGTACTTC	CAGSTPGQDYEQYF
TRBD2	TRBJ2-7	NA	TRBV20-1	TGCAGTGCCGTGGATCTAGCGGCCGCCTCCTACGAGCAGTACTTC	CSAVDLAAASYEQYF
TRBD1	TRBJ1-4	many	TRBV12-3/TRBV12-4	TGTGCCAGCAGTCTACGGACAGGGGCGGGGGGGAATGAAAAACTGTTTTTT	CASSLRTGAGGNEKLFF
NA	TRBJ1-5	many	TRBV27	TGTGCCAGCAGTTCCCATAGCAATCAGCCCCAGCATTTT	CASSSHSNQPQHF
NA	TRBJ2-7	many	TRBV7-9	TGTGCCAGCAGCCGAGAGTGGACTGAGCAGTACTTC	CASSREWTEQYF
TRBD1	TRBJ2-7	NA	TRBV20-1	TGCAGTGCTAGAGATCTGGACAGGGGGTACGAGCAGTACTTC	CSARDLDRGYEQYF
TRBD2	TRBJ2-6	NA	TRBV20-1	TGCAGTGCTAGAGGGTGGCGGCCGGGACTAGCGGGAGCTGGGGCCAACGTCCTGACTTTC	CSARGWRPGLAGAGANVLTF
NA	TRBJ2-2	few	TRBV20-1	TGCAGTGCGGCGACCCACACCGGGGAGCTGTTTTTT	CSAATHTGELFF
NA	TRBJ2-1	many	TRBV7-2	TGTGCCAGCAGGGTGAGGGGCGTGGGGGAGCAGTTCTTC	CASRVRGVGEQFF
TRBD2	TRBJ2-2	few	TRBV30	TGTGCCTGGAGTTGGGGGGGTGGGGAGCTGTTTTTT	CAWSWGGGELFF
NA	TRBJ2-1	NA	TRBV27	TGTGCCAGCAGCCCCTTAAGTGGGGCCCTGAATCAGTTCTTC	CASSPLSGALNQFF
NA	TRBJ1-4	many	TRBV29-1	TGCAGCGTTGGGGCTCTTAACAGTGACGAAAAACTGTTTTTT	CSVGALNSDEKLFF
TRBD2	TRBJ2-7	many	TRBV6-2/TRBV6-3	TGTGCCAGCAGTTATGACTCGCGGGGGGAGCAGTACTTC	CASSYDSRGEQYF
NA	TRBJ2-7	few	TRBV7-2	TGTGCCAGCAGCTTAGGATGGCAAAGCACCTACGAGCAGTACTTC	CASSLGWQSTYEQYF
TRBD1	TRBJ1-5	many	TRBV12-3/TRBV12-4	TGTGCCAGCAGGCGGACAGGGAGCAATCAGCCCCAGCATTTT	CASRRTGSNQPQHF
NA	TRBJ2-1	few	TRBV2	TGTGCCAGCAGCTTGGACTTCAGCAATGAGCAGTTCTTC	CASSLDFSNEQFF
TRBD2	TRBJ2-7	few	TRBV4-3	TGCGCCAGCAGCCAAGATGGGGGCGGGAGGTCCTTTTCCTACGAGCAGTACTTC	CASSQDGGGRSFSYEQYF
NA	TRBJ2-4	NA	TRBV7-2	TGTGCCAGCAGCTTAGGAACAGGGTTAGCCAAAAACATTCAGTACTTC	CASSLGTGLAKNIQYF
NA	TRBJ2-7	many	TRBV28	TGTGCCAGCAGTATCGGGCCGTTTGGGGACGAGCAGTACTTC	CASSIGPFGDEQYF
NA	TRBJ2-7	NA	TRBV6-4	TGTGCCAGCAGTGACTCTGTGGGTCGAGGTTACGAGCAGTACTTC	CASSDSVGRGYEQYF
NA	TRBJ2-7	NA	TRBV3-1	TGTGCCAGCAGCCAACCCCGGGAAATATTAAGCGAGCAGTACTTC	CASSQPREILSEQYF
NA	TRBJ2-7	few	TRBV28	TGTGCCAGCAGATCAACTAGCTCCTACGAGCAGTACTTC	CASRSTSSYEQYF
NA	TRBJ1-1	many	TRBV7-8	TGTGCCAGCAGCTTAGGGAACAGGGTATTGAGCACTGAAGCTTTCTTT	CASSLGNRVLSTEAFF
NA	TRBJ2-2	few	TRBV27	TGTGCCAGCAGTACCGCCGAGAAACTGGGCGGGGAGCTGTTTTTT	CASSTAEKLGGELFF
NA	TRBJ2-7	many	TRBV20-1	TGCAGTGCTAGATGGGACAACACCTACGAGCAGTACTTC	CSARWDNTYEQYF
NA	TRBJ2-7	many	TRBV3-1	TGTGCCAGCAGCCGTAAGTACTACGAGCAGTACTTC	CASSRKYYEQYF
NA	TRBJ2-3	few	TRBV29-1	TGCAGCGTTGACCCCGCTGTGGATACGCAGTATTTT	CSVDPAVDTQYF
TRBD1	TRBJ2-7	many	TRBV11-2	TGTGCCAGCAGCTATACCCAGGGGGTGTCCTACGAGCAGTACTTC	CASSYTQGVSYEQYF
NA	TRBJ2-5	many	TRBV12-3/TRBV12-4	TGTGCCAGCAGCGGGGTTGGGGCAAGCGAAGAGACCCAGTACTTC	CASSGVGASEETQYF
NA	TRBJ2-5	NA	TRBV14	TGTGCCAGCAGCCAAGCGACGGAGACCCAGTACTTC	CASSQATETQYF